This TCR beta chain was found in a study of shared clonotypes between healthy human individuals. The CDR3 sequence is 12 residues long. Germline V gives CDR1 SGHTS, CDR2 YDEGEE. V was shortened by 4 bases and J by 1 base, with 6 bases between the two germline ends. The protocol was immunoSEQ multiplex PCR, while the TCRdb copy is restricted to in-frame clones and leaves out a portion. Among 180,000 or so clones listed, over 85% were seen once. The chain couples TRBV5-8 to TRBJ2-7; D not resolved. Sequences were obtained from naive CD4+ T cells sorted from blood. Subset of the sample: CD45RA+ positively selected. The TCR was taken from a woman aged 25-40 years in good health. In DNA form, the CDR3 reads TGTGCCAGCAGCCCCTCTTCCTACGAGCAGTACTTC. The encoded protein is CASSPSSYEQYF.